This T cell receptor (delta chain) was captured in a study of gamma-delta chains in newborns, infants, children. Notes on this clone: This may come from a read error, since a much larger clone is one base off.

TCRdb made new clone calls on the reads using CATT. The sample has approximately 5,000 delta-chain clones; about 4.8% are singletons. V lost 3 bases to trimming and J lost 0 bases; unmatched junction nucleotides: 19. The CDR3 is made up of 21 amino acids. Looked up from germline, CDR1 is GEAIGNYY and CDR2 is EKD. This receptor was taken from a child who was a newborn, infant or young child, either healthy, febrile or measles-vaccinated (not recorded which). The sample consisted of blood. V is TRDV2 and J is TRDJ1; 12 nucleotides align to TRDD3. TCRdb carries no J gene annotation; the J gene was assigned here by matching the DNA with germline. This CDR3 reads CACDSVTGGYQSEGHTDKLIF. The CDR3 DNA follows: TGTGCCTGTGACTCCGTTACTGGGGGATACCAATCAGAAGGGCACACCGATAAACTCATCTTT.